Listed below are T cell receptor beta chains from one sample, sequenced in a study of shared clonotypes between healthy human individuals. Produced via immunoSEQ multiplex PCR; TCRdb's table is partial and in-frame only. The sample yields 2 million to 2.5 million clones, about 95% seen once. Sample: naive CD8+ T cells sorted from blood. The receptors shown here come from a man younger than 35 in good health. Each CDR3 is given with its conserved first and last residue. The D gene is left open where the match is weak. Size tells how often a clone was seen (once, few, many) or the class of an expanded clone, and some rows leave it out.

v_call	clone_size	j_call	d_call	cdr3_nt	cdr3_aa
TRBV5-1	NA	TRBJ2-1	TRBD2	TGCGCCAGCAGCTTCCGGCGGGGGTTCTACAATGAGCAGTTCTTC	CASSFRRGFYNEQFF
TRBV2	NA	TRBJ1-1	NA	TGTGCCAGCACCAAGGACGGGAACACTGAAGCTTTCTTT	CASTKDGNTEAFF
TRBV27	once	TRBJ2-5	NA	TGTGCCAGCAGTTCAGGACAAAACCAAGAGACCCAGTACTTC	CASSSGQNQETQYF
TRBV2	once	TRBJ2-7	TRBD1	TGTGCCAGCAGTGAAAGGACAGGTAATTTCTACGAGCAGTACTTC	CASSERTGNFYEQYF
TRBV5-1	NA	TRBJ2-7	TRBD2	TGCGCCAGCAGCCTGGCGGCGGGAGCGGACGAGCAGTACTTC	CASSLAAGADEQYF
TRBV19	NA	TRBJ2-1	TRBD2	TGTGCCAGTAGTATCGGGGGGAGCCCCTACAATGAGCAGTTCTTC	CASSIGGSPYNEQFF
TRBV5-5	NA	TRBJ2-7	NA	TGTGCCAGCAGCCGGAAGGGACTTACTTACGAGCAGTACTTC	CASSRKGLTYEQYF
TRBV6-5	NA	TRBJ1-2	TRBD1	TGTGCCAGCAGTTGGGACAGGGGTTTAGGCTACACCTTC	CASSWDRGLGYTF
TRBV25-1	NA	TRBJ2-7	NA	TGTGCCAGCAGTCCCCGCGGGGCCAGGGGTTACGAGCAGTACTTC	CASSPRGARGYEQYF
TRBV5-6	NA	TRBJ2-3	TRBD1	TGTGCCAGCAGCCCGCCCCCCACAGGGGTGGATACGCAGTATTTT	CASSPPPTGVDTQYF
TRBV4-1	NA	TRBJ2-7	NA	TGCGCCAGCAGCCAAGATCTCGGACAGATCTACGAGCAGTACTTC	CASSQDLGQIYEQYF
TRBV6-1	NA	TRBJ1-6	NA	TGTGCCAGCAGTGGTGGCCGGGTGTCCTATAATTCACCCCTCCACTTT	CASSGGRVSYNSPLHF
TRBV11-2	NA	TRBJ1-1	NA	TGTGCCAGCAGTAGGGACGGAGACACTGAAGCTTTCTTT	CASSRDGDTEAFF
TRBV7-9	NA	TRBJ1-1	NA	TGTGCCAGCAGCGAAGATCAGAACACTGAAGCTTTCTTT	CASSEDQNTEAFF
TRBV14	NA	TRBJ1-6	TRBD1	TGTGCCAGCAGCCCCCGGACAGGGAATTCACCCCTCCACTTT	CASSPRTGNSPLHF
TRBV7-3	NA	TRBJ2-3	TRBD2	TGTGCCAGCAGCTTATTCGGGGGGGAAGATACGCAGTATTTT	CASSLFGGEDTQYF
TRBV6-6	NA	TRBJ2-7	TRBD2	TGTGCCAGCAGTCCGGGGGGCTCCTACGAGCAGTACTTC	CASSPGGSYEQYF
TRBV2	NA	TRBJ2-2	NA	TGTGCCAGCAGTAGTGGACTCCCGGGGAACGGGGAGCTGTTTTTT	CASSSGLPGNGELFF
TRBV19	NA	TRBJ1-1	NA	TGTGCCAGTACATCCACAGAAGCTTTCTTT	CASTSTEAFF
TRBV6-1	NA	TRBJ1-3	NA	TGTGCCACCCTACGCCCAGGGTTAGGAAACACCATATATTTT	CATLRPGLGNTIYF
TRBV7-7	once	TRBJ2-3	NA	TGTGCTAGCAGCTTAGGCCTAGGAGGCACAGATACGCAGTATTTT	CASSLGLGGTDTQYF
TRBV13	NA	TRBJ2-7	NA	TGTGCCAGCAGCTCTGGCACAACCTACGAGCAGTACTTC	CASSSGTTYEQYF
TRBV13	NA	TRBJ2-1	NA	TGTGCCAGCAGCGATAGACTAGTTGCGGACAATGAGCAGTTCTTC	CASSDRLVADNEQFF
TRBV7-9	NA	TRBJ2-3	TRBD2	TGTGCCAGCGCATCCCCGGAGCGGGAGGGCAGCTGGGATACGCAGTATTTT	CASASPEREGSWDTQYF
TRBV10-3	NA	TRBJ2-5	NA	TGTGCCATCAGTGAACAGGGTGAAGAGACCCAGTACTTC	CAISEQGEETQYF
TRBV5-6	NA	TRBJ2-7	NA	TGTGCCAGCAGCTTGCCTTGGGGACCCCACTACGAGCAGTACTTC	CASSLPWGPHYEQYF
TRBV4-3	NA	TRBJ2-1	NA	TGCGCCAGCAGCCAAGCAGACTACGTCTTCAATGAGCAGTTCTTC	CASSQADYVFNEQFF
TRBV27	once	TRBJ1-4	TRBD1	TGTGCCAGCAGTCCCAACACCCGGGACAGACTGAATGAAAAACTGTTTTTT	CASSPNTRDRLNEKLFF
TRBV5-1	NA	TRBJ2-5	NA	TGCGCCAGCAGCTTAGATATATTGGGGGAGACCCAGTACTTC	CASSLDILGETQYF
TRBV6-6	NA	TRBJ1-2	TRBD1	TGTGCCAGCAGTTCCGGGACAGGCCATGGCTACACCTTC	CASSSGTGHGYTF
TRBV29-1	few	TRBJ1-1	NA	TGCAGCGTTGGAGGGAATGGCGCTGAAGCTTTCTTT	CSVGGNGAEAFF
TRBV10-1	NA	TRBJ2-1	NA	TGCGCCAGCAGTGAAAGGGTGATCGACAATGAGCAGTTCTTC	CASSERVIDNEQFF
TRBV5-8	NA	TRBJ1-1	NA	TGTGCCAGCAGCTTGGGATACACTGAAGCTTTCTTT	CASSLGYTEAFF
TRBV6-1	once	TRBJ2-1	TRBD1	TGTGCCATCGGACAGGTTGGGGGAGACAATGAGCAGTTCTTC	CAIGQVGGDNEQFF
TRBV14	NA	TRBJ2-5	TRBD1	TGTGCCAGCAGCCCGAGGACAGGGGCGCTAGAGACCCAGTACTTC	CASSPRTGALETQYF
TRBV28	NA	TRBJ1-4	TRBD1	TGTGCCAGCCGACAGGGACCTAATGAAAAACTGTTTTTT	CASRQGPNEKLFF
TRBV4-1	NA	TRBJ2-1	NA	TGCGCCAGCAGCCAATTTTTTTCGGGAGACGGGTGGAATGAGCAGTTCTTC	CASSQFFSGDGWNEQFF
TRBV14	NA	TRBJ2-4	NA	TGTGCCAGCAGCCAAGACATGGGGTTAGCCAAAAACATTCAGTACTTC	CASSQDMGLAKNIQYF
TRBV6-5	NA	TRBJ2-7	NA	TGTGCCAGCAGCCCAGGGCTGGGCTACGAGCAGTACTTC	CASSPGLGYEQYF
TRBV28	NA	TRBJ2-7	TRBD1	TGTGCCAGCAGTCTCTGGCGGGACAGGGAGGACGAGCAGTACTTC	CASSLWRDREDEQYF
TRBV7-9	once	TRBJ2-1	TRBD2	TGTGCCAGCAGCTTAGGGCTAGCGGGAGAAGAACGCAATGAGCAGTTCTTC	CASSLGLAGEERNEQFF
TRBV6-6	NA	TRBJ1-2	NA	TGTGCCAGCAGTTACTCTCCGGTAGGGGAAGGCTACACCTTC	CASSYSPVGEGYTF
TRBV15	once	TRBJ2-7	NA	TGTGCCACCAGCAGAGATGGGATAGGGTTGGGAGAGCAGTACTTC	CATSRDGIGLGEQYF
TRBV27	NA	TRBJ2-7	NA	TGTGCCAGCACGACTGGAGACGAGCAGTACTTC	CASTTGDEQYF